This TCR beta chain appears in the sequencing data of a study of shared clonotypes between healthy human individuals. Study-wide results and limits: Some naive CD4 clonotypes, 4% to 6%, turned up in common across several donors. Tissue TCR repertoires likely differ from these blood-only repertoires.

TCRdb's table, derived via immunoSEQ multiplex PCR, lists solely in-frame clones and lacks some. The data contain approximately 940,000 clones, 60% to 85% of them singletons. This clone was counted once. Its antigen is currently unknown. This TCR was recovered from a man aged 18 to 29 in good health. Sequencing used memory CD4+ T cells sorted from blood. The subset denotes: CD45RA-negative fraction.

CDR3 bases: TGTGCCAGTAGTATAGATCTTAAGGGAACCTACGAGCAGTACTTC. It specifies CASSIDLKGTYEQYF. The J gene is TRBJ2-7, the V gene TRBV19; D is uncertain. V lost 0 bases and J 2 bases, leaving 11 bases between the germline ends. The CDR3 runs 15 residues. Germline-derived CDR1 and CDR2 are LNHDA and SQIVND (reference sequence).